In its sample, the clone carrying this TCR beta chain was seen once. The antigen is not known. This sample is drawn from a study of a mutant IDH1 vaccine in newly diagnosed glioma. Study overall: Radiotherapy alone preceded vaccination by 4-6 weeks; alternatively, vaccination started with temozolomide cycles. Treated patients had a mean age of about 44 years and a roughly 62% male, around 38% female split.

This table comes from immunoSEQ multiplex PCR, and its TCRdb copy is limited to in-frame clones, with some not included. The sample has 70,000 to 90,000 clones, roughly nine tenths seen once. Trimming took off 2 bases at V and 3 bases at J, with 2 bases between the two ends. This CDR3 contains 12 residues. The V gene's germline CDR1 is MDHEN and CDR2 SYDVKM. Time point of the sample: week 5, during vaccination. In every dose of vaccine, 300 ug of mutant IDH1 20-mer peptide was given alongside topical imiquimod. Donors' newly diagnosed IDH1-mutant WHO grade 3 or 4 astrocytomas lacked nuclear ATRX. This TCR was sampled from a woman aged 50 to 65 with glioma. The chain uses TRBV28 and TRBJ2-1; D not resolved. The sample in question was PBMCs, obtained from a glioma patient whose treatment included an IDH1 peptide vaccine. CDR3 DNA: TGTGCCAGCAGTTTAATCTACAATGAGCAGTTCTTC. It translates to CASSLIYNEQFF.